Described below is a single T cell receptor beta chain sequence and its context. V was shortened by 4 bases and J by 0 bases, with 12 bases between the two germline ends. CDR1 is SNHLY and CDR2 is FYNNEI in the germline V gene. This CDR3 comprises 15 residues. The sample belongs to a study of CD8+CD57+ T cells in acquired aplastic anemia. TCR beta VDJ and CDR3 profiling used genomic DNA as template. In TCRdb, the reads were re-called with MiXCR into one record per CDR3 protein. The sample lists 100,000 to 150,000 distinct CDR3 sequences, more than 35% occurring once. The sequenced material came from sorted CD4+, CD8+, or CD8+CD57+ T cells (not recorded which) from PBMCs. The clonotype originates from a human donor in good health, serving as a control. The chain couples TRBV2 to TRBJ1-1; the D is unclear. The CDR3 spells CASSVRLTLNTEAFF. Written as DNA, the CDR3 is TGTGCCAGCAGTGTACGCCTCACCTTGAACACTGAAGCTTTCTTT.